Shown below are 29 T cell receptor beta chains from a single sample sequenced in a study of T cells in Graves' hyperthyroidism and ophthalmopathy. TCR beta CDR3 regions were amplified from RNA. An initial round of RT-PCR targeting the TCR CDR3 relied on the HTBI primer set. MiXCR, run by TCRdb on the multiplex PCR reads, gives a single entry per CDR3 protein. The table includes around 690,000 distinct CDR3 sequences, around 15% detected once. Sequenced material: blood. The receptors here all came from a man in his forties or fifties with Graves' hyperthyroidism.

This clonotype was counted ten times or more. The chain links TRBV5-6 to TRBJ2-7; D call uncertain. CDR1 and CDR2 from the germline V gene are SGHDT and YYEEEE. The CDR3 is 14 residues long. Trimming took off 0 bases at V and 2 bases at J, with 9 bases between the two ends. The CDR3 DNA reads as TGTGCCAGCAGCTTGGATGGAGAAACCTACGAGCAGTACTTC. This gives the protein CASSLDGETYEQYF.

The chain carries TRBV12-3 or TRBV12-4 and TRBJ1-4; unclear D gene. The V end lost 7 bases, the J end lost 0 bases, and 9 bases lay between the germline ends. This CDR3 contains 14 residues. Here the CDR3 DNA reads TGTGCCAGCACCATGACCTCAACTAATGAAAAACTGTTTTTT. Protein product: CASTMTSTNEKLFF.

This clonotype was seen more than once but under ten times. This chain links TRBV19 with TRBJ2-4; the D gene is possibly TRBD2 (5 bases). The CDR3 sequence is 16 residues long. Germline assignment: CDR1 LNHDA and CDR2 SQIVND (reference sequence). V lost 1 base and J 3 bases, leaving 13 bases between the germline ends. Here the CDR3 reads CASSIGLASGKNIQYF. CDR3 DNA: TGTGCCAGTAGTATAGGGCTAGCCTCTGGCAAAAACATTCAGTACTTC.

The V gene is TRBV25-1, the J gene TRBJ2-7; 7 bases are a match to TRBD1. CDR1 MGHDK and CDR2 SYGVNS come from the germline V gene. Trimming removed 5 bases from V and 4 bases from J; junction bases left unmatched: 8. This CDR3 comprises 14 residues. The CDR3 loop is CASSLQGVVYEQYF. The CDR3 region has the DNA TGTGCCAGCAGTCTCCAGGGGGTAGTATACGAGCAGTACTTC.

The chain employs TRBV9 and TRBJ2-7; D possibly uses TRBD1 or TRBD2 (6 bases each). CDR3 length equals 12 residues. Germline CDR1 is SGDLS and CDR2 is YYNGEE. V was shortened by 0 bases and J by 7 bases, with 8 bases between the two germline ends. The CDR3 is CASSVAGAEQYF. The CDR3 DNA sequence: TGTGCCAGCAGCGTAGCGGGGGCGGAGCAGTACTTC.

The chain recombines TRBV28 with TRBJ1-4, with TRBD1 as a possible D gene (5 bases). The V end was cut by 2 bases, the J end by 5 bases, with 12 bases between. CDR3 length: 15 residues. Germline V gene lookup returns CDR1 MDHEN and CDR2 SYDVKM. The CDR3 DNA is TGTGCCAGCAGTTTAGGTCAGGGAGTGAATGAAAAACTGTTTTTT. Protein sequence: CASSLGQGVNEKLFF.

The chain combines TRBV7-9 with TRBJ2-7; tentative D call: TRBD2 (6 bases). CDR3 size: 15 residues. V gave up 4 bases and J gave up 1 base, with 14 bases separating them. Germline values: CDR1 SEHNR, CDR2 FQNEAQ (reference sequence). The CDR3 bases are TGTGCCAGCAGCTACCACGGAGGGGAGTCCTACGAGCAGTACTTC. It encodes CASSYHGGESYEQYF.

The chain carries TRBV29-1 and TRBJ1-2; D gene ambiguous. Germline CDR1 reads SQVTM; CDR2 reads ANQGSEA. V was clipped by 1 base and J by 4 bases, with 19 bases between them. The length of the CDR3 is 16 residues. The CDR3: CSVEVQPERETYGYTF. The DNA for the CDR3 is TGCAGCGTTGAAGTACAGCCAGAAAGGGAAACCTATGGCTACACCTTC.

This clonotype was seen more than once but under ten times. The DNA of the CDR3 is TGTGCCAGTAGTCCACGACAGACAGGTTTGTCCCAGCATTTT. Its protein is CASSPRQTGLSQHF. This chain joins TRBV19 and TRBJ1-5; perhaps TRBD1 as D (6 bases). Germline lookup yields CDR1 LNHDA and CDR2 SQIVND (reference sequence). V lost 5 bases and J 11 bases, leaving 19 bases between the germline ends. CDR3 length equals 14 residues.

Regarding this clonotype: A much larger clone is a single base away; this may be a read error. In DNA, the CDR3 is TGTGCCAGCAGCAATCCCTACCGATTCTCCTCTGGAAACACCATATATTTT. Its protein is CASSNPYRFSSGNTIYF. This chain joins TRBV28 and TRBJ1-3; D gene uncertain. The CDR3 is made up of 17 amino acids. V was clipped by 6 bases and J by 0 bases, with 18 bases between them. Germline values: CDR1 MDHEN, CDR2 SYDVKM.

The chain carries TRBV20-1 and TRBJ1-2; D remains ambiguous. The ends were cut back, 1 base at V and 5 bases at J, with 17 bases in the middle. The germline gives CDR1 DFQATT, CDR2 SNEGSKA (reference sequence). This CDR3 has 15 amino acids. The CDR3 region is CSARAYSPAGYGYTF. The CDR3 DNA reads TGCAGTGCTAGAGCGTACAGCCCAGCGGGTTATGGCTACACCTTC.

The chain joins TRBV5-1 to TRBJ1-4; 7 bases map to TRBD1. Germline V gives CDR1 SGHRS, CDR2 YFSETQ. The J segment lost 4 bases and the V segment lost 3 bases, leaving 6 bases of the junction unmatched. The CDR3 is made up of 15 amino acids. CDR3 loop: CASSSGTVNNEKLFF. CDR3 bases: TGCGCCAGCAGCTCTGGGACAGTAAATAATGAAAAACTGTTTTTT.

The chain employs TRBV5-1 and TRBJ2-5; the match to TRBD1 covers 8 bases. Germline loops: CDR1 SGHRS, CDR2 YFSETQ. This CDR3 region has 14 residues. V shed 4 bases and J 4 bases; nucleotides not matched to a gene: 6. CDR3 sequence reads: CASSQDTGGETQYF. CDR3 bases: TGCGCCAGCAGCCAAGATACAGGGGGAGAGACCCAGTACTTC.

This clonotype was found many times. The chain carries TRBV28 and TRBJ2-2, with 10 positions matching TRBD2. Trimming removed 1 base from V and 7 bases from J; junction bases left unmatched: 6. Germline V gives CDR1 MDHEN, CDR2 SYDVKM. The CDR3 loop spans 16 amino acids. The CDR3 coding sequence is TGTGCCAGCAGTTTATTCCCTAGCGGGAGTATCGGGGAGCTGTTTTTT. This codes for CASSLFPSGSIGELFF.

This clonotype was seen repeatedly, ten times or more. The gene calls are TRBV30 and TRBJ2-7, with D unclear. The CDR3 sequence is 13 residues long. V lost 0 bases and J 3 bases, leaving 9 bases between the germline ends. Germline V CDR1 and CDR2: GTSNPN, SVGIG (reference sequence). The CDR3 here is CAWSVLPSYEQYF. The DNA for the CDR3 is TGTGCCTGGAGTGTACTGCCGAGCTACGAGCAGTACTTC. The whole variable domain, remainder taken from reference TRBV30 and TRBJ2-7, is SQTIHQWPATLVQPVGSPLSLECTVEGTSNPNLYWYRQAAGRGLQLLFYSVGIGQISSEVPQNLSASRPQDRQFILSSKKLLLSDSGFYLCAWSVLPSYEQYFGPGTRLTVT.

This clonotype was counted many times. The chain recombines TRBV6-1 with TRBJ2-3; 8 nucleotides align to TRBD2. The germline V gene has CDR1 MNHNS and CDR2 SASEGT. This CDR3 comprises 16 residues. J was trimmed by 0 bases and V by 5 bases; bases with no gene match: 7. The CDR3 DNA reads TGTGCCAGCAGTTATAAGGCGGGAGGTAGCACAGATACGCAGTATTTT. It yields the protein CASSYKAGGSTDTQYF.

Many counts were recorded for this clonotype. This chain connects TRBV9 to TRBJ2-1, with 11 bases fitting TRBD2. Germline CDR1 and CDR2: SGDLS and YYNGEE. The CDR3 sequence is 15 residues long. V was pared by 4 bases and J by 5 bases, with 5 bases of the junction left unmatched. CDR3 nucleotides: TGTGCCAGCAGCTCCACGGGACTAGCGGACAATGAGCAGTTCTTC. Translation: CASSSTGLADNEQFF.

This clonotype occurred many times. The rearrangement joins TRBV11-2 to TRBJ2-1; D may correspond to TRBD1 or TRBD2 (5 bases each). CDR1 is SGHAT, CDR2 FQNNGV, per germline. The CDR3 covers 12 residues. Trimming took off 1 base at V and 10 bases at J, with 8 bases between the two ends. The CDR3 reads CASSLGGWEQFF. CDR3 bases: TGTGCCAGCAGCTTAGGGGGGTGGGAGCAGTTCTTC. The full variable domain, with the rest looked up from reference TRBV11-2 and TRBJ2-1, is EAGVAQSPRYKIIEKRQSVAFWCNPISGHATLYWYQQILGQGPKLLIQFQNNGVVDDSQLPKDRFSAERLKGVDSTLKIQPAKLEDSAVYLCASSLGGWEQFFGPGTRLTVL.

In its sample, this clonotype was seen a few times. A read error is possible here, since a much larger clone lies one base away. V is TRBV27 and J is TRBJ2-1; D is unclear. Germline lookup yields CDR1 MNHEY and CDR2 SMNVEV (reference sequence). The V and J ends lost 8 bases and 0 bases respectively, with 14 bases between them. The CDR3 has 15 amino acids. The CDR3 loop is CASGDTRSSYNEQFF. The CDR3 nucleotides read TGTGCCAGCGGTGATACCAGAAGCTCCTACAATGAGCAGTTCTTC.

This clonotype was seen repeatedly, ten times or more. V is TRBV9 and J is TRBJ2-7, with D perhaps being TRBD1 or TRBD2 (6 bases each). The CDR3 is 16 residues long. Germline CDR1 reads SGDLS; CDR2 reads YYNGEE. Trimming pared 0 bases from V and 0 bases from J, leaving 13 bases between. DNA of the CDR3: TGTGCCAGCAGCGTAGGGGGGGCGGGCCTCTCCTACGAGCAGTACTTC. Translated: CASSVGGAGLSYEQYF. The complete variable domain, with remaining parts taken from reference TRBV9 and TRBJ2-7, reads DSGVTQTPKHLITATGQRVTLRCSPRSGDLSVYWYQQSLDQGLQFLIQYYNGEERAKGNILERFSAQQFPDLHSELNLSSLELGDSALYFCASSVGGAGLSYEQYFGPGTRLTVT.

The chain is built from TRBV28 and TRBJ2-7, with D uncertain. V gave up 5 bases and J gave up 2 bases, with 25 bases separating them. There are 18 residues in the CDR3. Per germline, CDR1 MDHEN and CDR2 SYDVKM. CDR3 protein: CASSPVHRVYKPPYEQYF. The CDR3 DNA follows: TGTGCCAGCAGTCCCGTCCACCGAGTCTACAAACCCCCCTACGAGCAGTACTTC.

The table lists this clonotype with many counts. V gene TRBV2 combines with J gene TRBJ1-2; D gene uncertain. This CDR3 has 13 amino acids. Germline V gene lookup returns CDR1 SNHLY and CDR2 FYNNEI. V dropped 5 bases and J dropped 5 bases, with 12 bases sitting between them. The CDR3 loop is CASSPGSGYGYTF. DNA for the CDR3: TGTGCCAGCAGTCCCGGGAGCGGTTATGGCTACACCTTC.

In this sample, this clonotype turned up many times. This CDR3 is CASSFYRGQLETQYF. DNA of the CDR3: TGTGCCAGCAGTTTTTACAGGGGGCAGTTGGAGACCCAGTACTTC. This chain uses TRBV27 with TRBJ2-5; 9 positions agree with TRBD1. CDR3 size: 15 residues. V shed 3 bases and J 5 bases; nucleotides not matched to a gene: 7. Germline V gives CDR1 MNHEY, CDR2 SMNVEV (reference sequence).

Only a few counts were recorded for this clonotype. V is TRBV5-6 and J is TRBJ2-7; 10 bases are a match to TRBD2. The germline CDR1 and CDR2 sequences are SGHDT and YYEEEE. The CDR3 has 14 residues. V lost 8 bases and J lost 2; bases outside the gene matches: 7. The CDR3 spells CASELAGDPYEQYF. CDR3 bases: TGTGCCAGTGAGCTAGCGGGGGATCCCTACGAGCAGTACTTC.

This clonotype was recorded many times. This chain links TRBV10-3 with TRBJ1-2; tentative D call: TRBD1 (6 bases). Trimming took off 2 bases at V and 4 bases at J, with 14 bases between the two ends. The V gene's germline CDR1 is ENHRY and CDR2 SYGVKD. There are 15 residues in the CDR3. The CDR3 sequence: CAISEGAGVIYGYTF. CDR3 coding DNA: TGTGCCATCAGTGAGGGGGCAGGGGTAATCTATGGCTACACCTTC.

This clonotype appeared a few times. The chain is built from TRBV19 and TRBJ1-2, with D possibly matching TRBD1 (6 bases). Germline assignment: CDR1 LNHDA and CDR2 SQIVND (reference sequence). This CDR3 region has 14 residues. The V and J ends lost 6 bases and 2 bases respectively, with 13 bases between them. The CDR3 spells CASSRPQGNYGYTF. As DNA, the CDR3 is TGTGCCAGTAGCAGACCCCAGGGGAACTATGGCTACACCTTC.

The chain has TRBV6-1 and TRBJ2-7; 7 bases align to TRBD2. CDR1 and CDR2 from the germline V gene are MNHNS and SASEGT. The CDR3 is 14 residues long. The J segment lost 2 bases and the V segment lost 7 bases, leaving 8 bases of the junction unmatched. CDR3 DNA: TGTGCCAGCACTCGGGACGGGGGGACCTACGAGCAGTACTTC. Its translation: CASTRDGGTYEQYF.

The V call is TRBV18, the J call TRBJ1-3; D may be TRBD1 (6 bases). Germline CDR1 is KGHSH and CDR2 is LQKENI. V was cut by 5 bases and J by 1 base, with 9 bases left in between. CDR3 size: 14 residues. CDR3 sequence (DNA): TGTGCCAGCTCAACAGGGAGGTCTGGAAACACCATATATTTT. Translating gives CASSTGRSGNTIYF.

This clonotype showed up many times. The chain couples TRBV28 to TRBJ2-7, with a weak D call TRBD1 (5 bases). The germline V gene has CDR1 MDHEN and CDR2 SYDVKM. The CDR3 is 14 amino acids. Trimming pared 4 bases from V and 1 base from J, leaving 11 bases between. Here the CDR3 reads CASSSHQGSYEQYF. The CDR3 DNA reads TGTGCCAGCAGTTCTCATCAGGGATCCTACGAGCAGTACTTC.